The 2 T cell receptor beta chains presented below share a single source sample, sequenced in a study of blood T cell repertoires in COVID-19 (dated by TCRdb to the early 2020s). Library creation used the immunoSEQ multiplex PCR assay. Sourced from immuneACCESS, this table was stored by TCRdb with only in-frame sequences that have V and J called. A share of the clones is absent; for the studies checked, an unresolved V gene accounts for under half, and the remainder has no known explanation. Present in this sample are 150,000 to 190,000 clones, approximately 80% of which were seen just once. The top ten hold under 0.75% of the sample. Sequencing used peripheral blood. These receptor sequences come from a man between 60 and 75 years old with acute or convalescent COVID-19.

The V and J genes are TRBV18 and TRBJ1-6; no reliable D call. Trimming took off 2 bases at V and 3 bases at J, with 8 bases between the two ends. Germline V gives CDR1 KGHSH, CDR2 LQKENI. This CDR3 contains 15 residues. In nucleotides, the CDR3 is TGTGCCAGCTCACCAGAACTGAGCTATAATTCACCCCTCCACTTT. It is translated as CASSPELSYNSPLHF.

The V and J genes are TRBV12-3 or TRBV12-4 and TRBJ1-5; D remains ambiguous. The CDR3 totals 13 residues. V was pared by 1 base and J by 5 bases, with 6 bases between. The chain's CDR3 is CASSLVSDQPQHF. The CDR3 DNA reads TGTGCCAGCAGTTTAGTGTCCGATCAGCCCCAGCATTTT.